This passage covers 19 T cell receptor beta chains from one sample sequenced in a study of blood T cell repertoires in COVID-19 (dated by TCRdb to the early 2020s). The library came from the immunoSEQ multiplex PCR assay. TCRdb took over this immuneACCESS table, retaining in-frame rearrangements with V and J assigned. Such tables are incomplete; in checked studies, under half of the missing clones stem from an unresolved V gene, and the remainder is unexplained. For this sample there are just over 350,000 clones; around 88% appear just once. The ten largest account for about 7.1% of the sample. The sample comprised peripheral blood. The receptor set was obtained from a woman aged 55 to 70 with COVID-19, enrolled during active disease.

The rearrangement uses TRBV27 and TRBJ1-2, with D uncertain. The germline gives CDR1 MNHEY, CDR2 SMNVEV (reference sequence). V lost 6 bases to trimming and J lost 5 bases, with 19 bases between them. There are 15 residues in the CDR3. The CDR3 DNA sequence: TGTGCCAGCAGCAGGTTGGCTAGATCGGGGTATGGCTACACCTTC. Its protein product is CASSRLARSGYGYTF.

The chain is built from TRBV30 and TRBJ1-5, with D uncertain. Per the germline V gene, CDR1 is GTSNPN and CDR2 is SVGIG (reference sequence). This CDR3 contains 15 residues. Trimming took off 0 bases at V and 2 bases at J, with 11 bases between the two ends. The CDR3 region has the DNA TGTGCCTGGAGTGTAGCCAGACTTCGCAATCAGCCCCAGCATTTT. It yields the protein CAWSVARLRNQPQHF.

This clone occurred once. V and J are TRBV7-9 and TRBJ1-4; the D gene is possibly TRBD1 (5 bases). From germline, CDR1 is SEHNR and CDR2 FQNEAQ (reference sequence). V gave up 4 bases and J gave up 5 bases, with 17 bases separating them. The CDR3 is 16 residues long. CDR3 in amino acids: CASSSLRQSNNEKLFF. The CDR3 nucleotides read TGTGCCAGCAGCTCTCTCAGACAGTCTAACAATGAAAAACTGTTTTTT.

CDR3 region: CAARRQGSYGYTF. The CDR3 DNA sequence: TGTGCCGCTAGGAGACAGGGAAGCTATGGCTACACCTTC. The rearrangement uses TRBV19 and TRBJ1-2; 7 nucleotides match TRBD1. The CDR3 has 13 amino acids. V lost 11 bases, J lost 4 bases, and 10 bases stayed unmatched. Germline V CDR1 and CDR2: LNHDA, SQIVND (reference sequence). The variable domain in full, completed from reference TRBV19 and TRBJ1-2, reads DGGITQSPKYLFRKEGQNVTLSCEQNLNHDAMYWYRQDPGQGLRLIYYSQIVNDFQKGDIAEGYSVSREKKESFPLTVTSAQKNPTAFYLCAARRQGSYGYTFGSGTRLTVV.

The V call is TRBV7-3, the J call TRBJ2-1; TRBD2 agrees at 10 bases. The germline CDR1 and CDR2 sequences are SGHTA and FQGTGA. Trimming cost V 5 bases and J 6 bases; bases outside gene matches: 4. The CDR3 covers 14 residues. The CDR3 bases are TGTGCCAGCAGCCCGCTAGCGGGGGCCAATGAGCAGTTCTTC. This sequence encodes CASSPLAGANEQFF. Together with reference TRBV7-3 and TRBJ2-1, the CDR3 gives the full variable domain: GAGVSQTPSNKVTEKGKYVELRCDPISGHTALYWYRQSLGQGPEFLIYFQGTGAADDSGLPNDRFFAVRPEGSVSTLKIQRTERGDSAVYLCASSPLAGANEQFFGPGTRLTVL.

This clone has a single count. This rearrangement joins TRBV5-4 to TRBJ2-6, with 8 bases aligning to TRBD1. This CDR3 has 17 residues. The J segment lost 2 bases and the V segment lost 0 bases, leaving 4 bases of the junction unmatched. Germline-derived CDR1 and CDR2 are SGHNT and YYREEE (reference sequence). In DNA, the CDR3 is TGTGCCAGCAGCTTGGGACAGGGGTTACCTGGGGCCAACGTCCTGACTTTC. It codes for CASSLGQGLPGANVLTF.

The chain couples TRBV11-2 to TRBJ2-7; 8 nucleotides agree with TRBD1. The ends lost 5 bases at V and 3 bases at J; junction bases unmatched: 3. CDR1 SGHAT and CDR2 FQNNGV come from the germline V gene. The CDR3 spans 13 residues. The CDR3 here is CASSQGQDYEQYF. For the CDR3, the DNA is TGTGCCAGCAGCCAGGGACAGGACTACGAGCAGTACTTC.

This clone was found once. The rearrangement joins TRBV30 to TRBJ2-7; 8 bases agree with TRBD1. From germline, CDR1 is GTSNPN and CDR2 SVGIG (reference sequence). The CDR3 runs 14 residues. The V gene end was trimmed by 1 base and the J gene end by 5 bases; junction bases not matched to a gene: 7. Here the CDR3 reads CAWSAGTGSDEQYF. CDR3 nucleotides: TGTGCCTGGAGTGCCGGGACAGGTTCCGACGAGCAGTACTTC.

The J gene is TRBJ1-2, the V gene TRBV5-1; D might be TRBD1 (6 bases). This CDR3 region has 14 residues. Germline V lookup: CDR1 SGHRS, CDR2 YFSETQ. Trimming stripped 4 bases from V and 4 bases from J, with 14 bases between. The CDR3 region is CASSEGVGVYGYTF. The CDR3 nucleotides are TGCGCCAGCAGCGAGGGGGTCGGGGTCTATGGCTACACCTTC.

The chain uses TRBV13 and TRBJ2-4, with D perhaps matching TRBD2 (6 bases). Germline V gives CDR1 PRHDT, CDR2 FYEKMQ (reference sequence). Trimming shortened V by 0 bases and J by 7 bases, and 19 bases separated the two germline ends. This CDR3 region has 17 residues. The DNA of the CDR3 is TGTGCCAGCAGCTTAGGTCTAACTAGCCCCCGCAAGAACATTCAGTACTTC. It specifies CASSLGLTSPRKNIQYF.

V and J are TRBV2 and TRBJ2-1, with 10 bases identical to TRBD2. V was clipped by 4 bases and J by 4 bases; unmatched bases: 4. Germline V CDR1 and CDR2: SNHLY, FYNNEI. This CDR3 is 15 amino acids long. CDR3 residues: CASSGDSGGYNEQFF. As DNA, the CDR3 is TGTGCCAGCAGTGGGGATAGCGGGGGGTACAATGAGCAGTTCTTC.

The gene calls are TRBV5-5 and TRBJ2-7; TRBD1 is a possible D gene (6 bases). This CDR3 spans 13 amino acids. Germline loops: CDR1 SGHKS, CDR2 YYEKEE (reference sequence). The V gene lost 7 bases and the J gene lost 2 bases, with 13 bases spanning the gap. The CDR3 loop is CASGRDIAYEQYF. DNA for the CDR3: TGTGCCAGCGGACGGGACATTGCCTACGAGCAGTACTTC.

This clone has a handful of counts. The chain couples TRBV14 to TRBJ2-7, with D maybe TRBD2 (5 bases). V was trimmed by 3 bases and J by 2 bases, leaving 5 bases between them. Looked up from germline, CDR1 is SGHDN and CDR2 is FVKESK. This CDR3 region has 12 residues. The DNA of the CDR3 is TGTGCCAGCAGCCACGGGACCTACGAGCAGTACTTC. Residues: CASSHGTYEQYF.

This clone showed up just once. The rearrangement links TRBV2 to TRBJ1-2; D is perhaps TRBD1 (5 bases). The CDR3 runs 13 residues. V lost 2 bases and J lost 6, with 10 bases in between. Per germline, CDR1 SNHLY and CDR2 FYNNEI. Written as DNA, the CDR3 is TGTGCCAGCAGTGAATATGCAGGGAATGGCTACACCTTC. This encodes CASSEYAGNGYTF.

The rearrangement links TRBV6-5 to TRBJ1-2; D gene ambiguous. V dropped 0 bases and J dropped 8 bases, with 10 bases sitting between them. The V gene's germline CDR1 is MNHEY and CDR2 SVGAGI. The CDR3 runs 13 residues. The CDR3, as DNA: TGTGCCAGCAGTTACTCAGGAGGGCAGGGCTACACCTTC. This encodes CASSYSGGQGYTF.

This chain uses TRBV9 with TRBJ2-5; D unresolved. V lost 0 bases and J lost 5, with 5 bases in between. The CDR3 runs to 12 residues. Per the germline V gene, CDR1 is SGDLS and CDR2 is YYNGEE. In DNA, the CDR3 is TGTGCCAGCAGCGTAGTCGGGGAGACCCAGTACTTC. Translation: CASSVVGETQYF.

Concerning this clone: Other DNA sequences within the sample encode an identical CDR3. The V call is TRBV6-4, the J call TRBJ2-2, with D possibly TRBD1 on 5 matching bases. The CDR3 runs 14 residues. The V end was cut by 3 bases, the J end by 6 bases, with 11 bases between. Germline-derived CDR1 and CDR2 are MRHNA and SNTAGT. The CDR3 DNA sequence: TGTGCCAGCAGTGAGCAGGGCGGTGCCGGGGAGCTGTTTTTT. Translated, it gives CASSEQGGAGELFF.

Details on this clone: At the DNA level, this CDR3 is encoded by other sequences in the same sample as well. The genes are TRBV7-9 and TRBJ1-2; D uncertain. Germline V CDR1 and CDR2: SEHNR, FQNEAQ (reference sequence). V was cut by 5 bases and J by 0 bases, with 7 bases left in between. CDR3 length equals 13 residues. Written as DNA, the CDR3 is TGTGCCAGCAGCCCCGGAGCTAACTATGGCTACACCTTC. It translates to CASSPGANYGYTF.

About this clone itself: The junction departs from germline at one end; a sequencing error may be responsible. This chain joins TRBV14 and TRBJ1-6; 7 nucleotides align to TRBD1. CDR3 length equals 12 residues. Germline V gives CDR1 SGHDN, CDR2 FVKESK. CDR3 sequence: CASSQGRQGQRF. CDR3 DNA: TGTGCCAGCAGCCAAGGGAGACAGGGACAAAGGTTT.